Sequencing of this T cell receptor beta chain was carried out in a study of shared clonotypes between healthy human individuals. About the study: Per-donor plates numbered three CD4 naive, three CD4 memory, two CD8 naive and one CD8 memory.

The repertoire was sequenced with immunoSEQ multiplex PCR; TCRdb's copy has only in-frame clones and lacks some. The sample has approximately 1.5 million clones, approximately 98.5% seen once. With respect to this clone: Its antigen is currently unknown.

General study findings and limits: Naive subsets generally exceeded memory subsets in estimated richness. Only blood was sampled, and tissue TCR repertoires likely differ from blood ones.

The TCR originated in a man aged 25 to 40 in good health. Source material: naive CD4+ T cells sorted from blood. As to subset: CD45RA+ positively selected.

In DNA form, the CDR3 reads TGTGCCAGCAGACTCGGGACAGCAGAGTACGAGCAGTACTTC. It yields the protein CASRLGTAEYEQYF. The rearrangement joins TRBV11-2 to TRBJ2-7, with TRBD1 matching over 7 bases. Trimming cost V 6 bases and J 4 bases; bases outside gene matches: 9. The length of the CDR3 is 14 residues. The germline CDR1 and CDR2 sequences are SGHAT and FQNNGV.